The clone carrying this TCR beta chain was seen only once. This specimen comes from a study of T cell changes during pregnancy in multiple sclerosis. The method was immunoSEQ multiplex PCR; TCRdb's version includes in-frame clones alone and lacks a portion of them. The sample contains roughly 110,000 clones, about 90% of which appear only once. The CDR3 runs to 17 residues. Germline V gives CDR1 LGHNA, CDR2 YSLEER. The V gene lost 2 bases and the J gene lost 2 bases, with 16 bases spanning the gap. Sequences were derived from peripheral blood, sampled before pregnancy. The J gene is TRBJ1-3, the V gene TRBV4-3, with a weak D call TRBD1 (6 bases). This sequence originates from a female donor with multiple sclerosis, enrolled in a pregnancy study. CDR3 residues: CASSQLTGTTPGNTIYF. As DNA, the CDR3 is TGCGCCAGCAGCCAACTTACCGGGACAACCCCTGGAAACACCATATATTTT.